This T cell receptor (beta chain) came from a study of T cells in Graves' hyperthyroidism and ophthalmopathy. Regarding the study as a whole: Model-based prediction identified ophthalmopathy a median around seven months prior to its onset.

This clonotype occurred many times. Its cognate antigen is unknown. RNA transcripts gave rise to amplified TCR beta CDR3 regions. Using the HTBI primer set, a first-round RT-PCR was run on the TCR CDR3. TCRdb reanalysed the multiplex PCR reads using MiXCR and keeps one entry per CDR3 protein. The data contain about 290,000 distinct CDR3 sequences, about an eighth of them seen just once; the ten biggest clones take up approximately 7.8%. This CDR3 is 15 amino acids long. The germline CDR1 and CDR2 sequences are MDHEN and SYDVKM. V dropped 3 bases and J dropped 2; count of bases not matched to a gene: 1.

V gene TRBV28 combines with J gene TRBJ2-6; 7 positions match TRBD1. The TCR sequence derives from a woman aged 30 to 39 with Graves' hyperthyroidism that later progressed to Graves' ophthalmopathy. Sequencing was carried out using blood. This chain's CDR3 is CASSLGQTGANVLTF. Written as DNA, the CDR3 is TGTGCCAGCAGTTTGGGACAGACTGGGGCCAACGTCCTGACTTTC.